This T cell receptor beta chain stems from a study of blood T cells in healthy people across ages. Samples each had at least 5.5 micrograms of total RNA extracted. The V end was cut by 0 bases, the J end by 4 bases, with 12 bases between. The CDR3 length is 15 residues. Germline assignment: CDR1 MGHRA and CDR2 YSYEKL. Overall study results and limits: The study lacked donor CMV status, which possibly confounded expanded clonotype changes. No conclusive comparison of naive versus antigen-experienced cells was possible with unsorted PBMCs. In these data, TCR beta diversity tracked strongly with naive T cell percentage.

A second PCR of about 6 to 11 cycles used a sample-barcoded 5' primer and a J-beta primer mix. TCRdb passed the 5' RACE reads through MiXCR, listing each CDR3 protein once. The sample holds some 1.6 million distinct CDR3 sequences, about 32% seen once. Of note for this clonotype: What it binds is unknown.

The sequenced sample consisted of blood. This chain uses TRBV4-1 with TRBJ1-2, with D unresolved. This TCR was sampled from a woman in her thirties in good health. CDR3 region: CASSQEGGNTYGYTF. The CDR3 DNA reads TGCGCCAGCAGCCAAGAAGGAGGGAATACCTATGGCTACACCTTC.